This T cell receptor (beta chain) stems from a study of cytotoxic CD8 clonotypes in ibrutinib-treated CLL. Generated by immunoSEQ multiplex PCR, the TCRdb table keeps only in-frame clones and is missing some. In the table there are hundreds of thousands of clones, around three quarters of which are singletons. This CDR3 has 13 residues. The trim removed 5 bases at V and 11 bases at J, leaving 8 bases unmatched. The V gene's germline CDR1 is MNHEY and CDR2 SMNVEV (reference sequence). The chain has TRBV27 and TRBJ2-4; TRBD1 matches at 8 bases. The sample consisted of PBMCs, taken after 24 months of ibrutinib treatment. This TCR was sampled from a human donor with chronic lymphocytic leukemia. CDR3 nucleotides: TGTGCCAGCAGTACCCCTATACAGGGGGTTCAGTACTTC. Encoded protein: CASSTPIQGVQYF.